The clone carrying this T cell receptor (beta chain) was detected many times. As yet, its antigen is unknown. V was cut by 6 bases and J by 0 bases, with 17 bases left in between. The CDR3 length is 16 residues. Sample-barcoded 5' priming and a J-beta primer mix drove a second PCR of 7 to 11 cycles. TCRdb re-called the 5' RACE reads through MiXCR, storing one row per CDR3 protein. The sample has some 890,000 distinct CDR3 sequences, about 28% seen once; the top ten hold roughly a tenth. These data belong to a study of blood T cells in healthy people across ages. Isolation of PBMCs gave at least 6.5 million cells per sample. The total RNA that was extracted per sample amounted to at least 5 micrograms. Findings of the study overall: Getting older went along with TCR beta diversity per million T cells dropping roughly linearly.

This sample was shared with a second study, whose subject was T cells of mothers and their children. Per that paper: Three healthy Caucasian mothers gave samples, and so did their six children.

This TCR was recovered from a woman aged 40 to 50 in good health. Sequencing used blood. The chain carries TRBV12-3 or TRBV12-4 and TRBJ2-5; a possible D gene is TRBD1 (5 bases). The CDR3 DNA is TGTGCCAGCAGGTCGGACACGGCGCAGGACCAAGAGACCCAGTACTTC. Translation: CASRSDTAQDQETQYF.